Listed below are T cell receptor beta chains from one sample, sequenced in a study of blood T cell repertoires in COVID-19. Sequenced by immunoSEQ multiplex PCR; TCRdb stores in-frame clones only, minus some. The sample records 68,000 or so clones, 90% being singletons. The sequencing sample was made of peripheral blood. The receptors were gathered from a man in his fifties or sixties with COVID-19, enrolled during active disease. CDR3s include the opening cysteine and the closing phenylalanine or tryptophan. A D gene is named only where the DNA matches it firmly. Rows may omit the clone size; those that give it use once, few, many or a size class.

V	length	D	size	J	CDR3	DNA
TRBV3-1/TRBV3-2	15	TRBD1	NA	TRBJ1-2	CASSPLTGGNYGYTF	TGTGCCAGCAGCCCTTTGACAGGGGGCAACTATGGCTACACCTTC
TRBV27	14	TRBD1	NA	TRBJ1-2	CASRPWDREAGYTF	TGTGCCAGCAGACCCTGGGACAGGGAGGCGGGCTACACCTTC
TRBV5-5	18	NA	NA	TRBJ2-3	CASSLESGGERSTDTQYF	TGTGCCAGCAGCTTGGAAAGCGGTGGGGAGCGGAGCACAGATACGCAGTATTTT
TRBV30	12	NA	NA	TRBJ1-2	CAWSTSNYGYTF	TGTGCCTGGAGTACCAGTAACTATGGCTACACCTTC
TRBV10-3	14	NA	NA	TRBJ2-7	CAISEARETYEQYF	TGTGCCATCAGTGAGGCTCGGGAAACCTACGAGCAGTACTTC
TRBV28	16	TRBD1	NA	TRBJ2-3	CASPRTRGLLTDTQYF	TGTGCCAGCCCTAGAACAAGGGGGCTCCTCACAGATACGCAGTATTTT
TRBV6-5	14	TRBD2	NA	TRBJ2-3	CASSSLASTDTQYF	TGTGCCAGCAGCTCACTAGCGAGCACAGATACGCAGTATTTT
TRBV7-2	18	TRBD2	NA	TRBJ2-5	CASSLGRTSGRARETQYF	TGTGCCAGCAGCTTGGGGAGGACTAGCGGGAGGGCCCGGGAGACCCAGTACTTC
TRBV7-9	14	TRBD1	NA	TRBJ2-7	CASSWGQSSYEQYF	TGTGCCAGCAGTTGGGGACAGAGCTCCTACGAGCAGTACTTC
TRBV11-3	15	NA	NA	TRBJ2-1	CASSLDTLAYNEQFF	TGTGCCAGCAGCTTAGATACCCTAGCGTACAATGAGCAGTTCTTC
TRBV5-1	16	TRBD1	NA	TRBJ1-4	CASSPTRTGNAEKLFF	TGCGCCAGCAGTCCCACTCGGACAGGGAATGCCGAAAAACTGTTTTTT
TRBV18	16	NA	NA	TRBJ1-5	CASSAGTTGGNQPQHF	TGTGCCAGCTCAGCAGGGACAACCGGGGGCAATCAGCCCCAGCATTTT
TRBV7-2	15	TRBD1	NA	TRBJ1-5	CASSSSGGPTQPQHF	TGTGCCAGCAGCTCGTCAGGGGGCCCCACCCAGCCCCAGCATTTT
TRBV9	16	NA	NA	TRBJ2-2	CASSVQGTPNAGELFF	TGTGCCAGCAGCGTACAGGGTACCCCTAACGCCGGGGAGCTGTTTTTT
TRBV6-5	14	NA	NA	TRBJ1-4	CASSSPGTNEKLFF	TGTGCCAGCAGTTCCCCGGGTACTAATGAAAAACTGTTTTTT
TRBV27	14	NA	NA	TRBJ2-1	CASSLRSSYNEQFF	TGTGCCAGCAGTCTGCGATCCTCCTACAATGAGCAGTTCTTC
TRBV4-3	17	NA	NA	TRBJ1-2	CASSQVGHRVRFDGYTF	TGCGCCAGCAGCCAAGTTGGTCACCGGGTTAGGTTCGATGGCTACACCTTC
TRBV27	13	TRBD2	NA	TRBJ2-1	CASSSSGMRGQFF	TGTGCCAGCAGTTCTAGCGGGATGAGGGGGCAGTTCTTC
TRBV6-1	17	TRBD1	few	TRBJ2-7	CASSERAIGTASYEQYF	TGTGCCAGCAGTGAAAGAGCGATCGGGACAGCCTCCTACGAGCAGTACTTC
TRBV23-1	14	TRBD1	NA	TRBJ1-3	CASSQTGGADTIYF	TGCGCCAGCAGTCAGACAGGGGGCGCGGACACCATATATTTT
TRBV7-2	16	NA	NA	TRBJ1-1	CASSSPTDSLNTEAFF	TGTGCCAGCAGCTCACCAACCGACAGCCTGAACACTGAAGCTTTCTTT
TRBV6-5	15	NA	few	TRBJ2-7	CASSQQGSLPYEQYF	TGTGCCAGCAGCCAACAGGGTTCCCTCCCCTACGAGCAGTACTTC
TRBV4-2	15	NA	NA	TRBJ1-6	CASSRPGGNNSPLHF	TGTGCCAGCAGCCGTCCGGGGGGAAATAATTCACCCCTCCACTTT
TRBV5-1	15	NA	NA	TRBJ2-7	CASSLTGLAGEEQYF	TGCGCCAGCAGCTTGACGGGACTCGCCGGTGAGGAGCAGTACTTC
TRBV13	13	TRBD1	NA	TRBJ2-7	CASSSGQRNEQYF	TGTGCCAGCAGCTCGGGACAGCGAAACGAGCAGTACTTC
TRBV9	13	NA	NA	TRBJ2-5	CASRGGYQETQYF	TGTGCCAGCAGGGGGGGATACCAAGAGACCCAGTACTTC
TRBV4-2	18	TRBD2	few	TRBJ2-7	CASSQERQEREGRYEQYF	TGTGCCAGCAGCCAAGAGCGTCAGGAGAGGGAGGGTCGGTACGAGCAGTACTTC
TRBV29-1	14	NA	few	TRBJ1-2	CSAGQGQLNYGYTF	TGCAGCGCTGGACAAGGCCAACTTAACTATGGCTACACCTTC
TRBV19	13	TRBD1	NA	TRBJ1-1	CASSPDRDTEAFF	TGTGCCAGTAGTCCGGACAGGGACACTGAAGCTTTCTTT
TRBV28	17	NA	NA	TRBJ1-5	CASSLYGGGRINQPQHF	TGTGCCAGCAGTTTATACGGCGGAGGGAGGATCAATCAGCCCCAGCATTTT
TRBV4-1	14	TRBD1	NA	TRBJ2-7	CASSQWTGSYEQYF	TGCGCCAGCAGCCAGTGGACAGGGTCCTACGAGCAGTACTTC
TRBV6-5	15	NA	NA	TRBJ2-5	CASFSPTGRSETQYF	TGTGCCAGCTTCTCACCCACAGGGCGTTCAGAGACCCAGTACTTC
TRBV3-1/TRBV3-2	14	NA	NA	TRBJ2-3	CASSPSARSDTQYF	TGTGCCAGCAGCCCCTCCGCTAGGTCAGATACGCAGTATTTT
TRBV27	14	TRBD1	once	TRBJ1-2	CASSAGQGAFGYTF	TGTGCCAGCAGTGCAGGACAGGGGGCTTTTGGCTACACCTTC
TRBV19	15	TRBD1	NA	TRBJ1-1	CASSPRQGAGTEAFF	TGTGCCAGTAGTCCCCGACAGGGGGCAGGTACTGAAGCTTTCTTT
TRBV5-8	13	NA	NA	TRBJ2-5	CASSFRRGETQYF	TGTGCCAGCAGCTTCCGACGGGGAGAGACCCAGTACTTC
TRBV6-5	15	TRBD1	NA	TRBJ1-1	CASRPYRGGNTEAFF	TGTGCCAGCAGACCCTACAGGGGGGGGAACACTGAAGCTTTCTTT
TRBV10-3	17	TRBD2	NA	TRBJ2-5	CAISPERGAGARETQYF	TGTGCCATCAGCCCCGAGAGGGGTGCGGGAGCGAGAGAGACCCAGTACTTC
TRBV6-2/TRBV6-3	15	NA	NA	TRBJ2-7	CASSWGVPSSYEQYF	TGTGCCAGCAGTTGGGGGGTCCCAAGCTCCTACGAGCAGTACTTC
TRBV6-2/TRBV6-3	14	TRBD1	once	TRBJ1-1	CASSYAQGQAEAFF	TGTGCCAGCAGTTACGCGCAGGGACAGGCTGAAGCTTTCTTT
TRBV18	13	NA	NA	TRBJ1-6	CASSTGRDSPLHF	TGTGCCAGCTCGACAGGTAGAGATTCACCCCTCCACTTT
TRBV24-1	14	NA	NA	TRBJ1-2	CATSDEGSGDGYTF	TGTGCCACCAGTGATGAAGGGTCAGGGGACGGCTACACCTTC
TRBV5-1	12	NA	NA	TRBJ1-4	CASSESNEKLFF	TGCGCCAGCAGCGAGTCTAATGAAAAACTGTTTTTT
TRBV9	18	NA	NA	TRBJ2-2	CASSVAISGGQNTGELFF	TGTGCCAGCAGCGTAGCTATCAGTGGCGGGCAGAACACCGGGGAGCTGTTTTTT
TRBV4-1	15	TRBD1	NA	TRBJ1-2	CASSQDPTGAYGYTF	TGCGCCAGCAGCCAAGACCCGACAGGGGCTTATGGCTACACCTTC
TRBV5-1	15	NA	NA	TRBJ2-7	CASSLRGRGSYEQYF	TGCGCCAGCAGCTTGAGAGGTCGGGGTTCCTACGAGCAGTACTTC
TRBV7-8	16	TRBD2	NA	TRBJ2-7	CASSPPLREGTYEQYF	TGTGCCAGCAGCCCTCCCTTGCGGGAGGGAACCTACGAGCAGTACTTC
TRBV18	15	NA	NA	TRBJ1-1	CASSPPGPANTEAFF	TGTGCCAGCTCACCACCGGGCCCCGCGAACACTGAAGCTTTCTTT
TRBV19	13	TRBD1	NA	TRBJ2-7	CASSEGTGVEQYF	TGTGCCAGTAGTGAAGGGACAGGGGTCGAGCAGTACTTC
TRBV29-1	12	NA	NA	TRBJ1-1	CSHGQGGTEAFF	TGCAGTCACGGGCAGGGAGGGACTGAAGCTTTCTTT
TRBV28	15	NA	NA	TRBJ1-2	CASSLVSRGAYGYTF	TGTGCCAGCAGTTTAGTTTCCAGGGGAGCCTATGGCTACACCTTC
TRBV18	13	NA	NA	TRBJ1-2	CASSAGREYGYTF	TGTGCCAGCTCAGCAGGGAGGGAGTATGGCTACACCTTC
TRBV5-1	18	TRBD1	NA	TRBJ1-2	CASSLVPPGTGGVYGYTF	TGCGCCAGCAGCTTGGTGCCCCCGGGAACAGGGGGCGTGTATGGCTACACCTTC
TRBV7-8	15	TRBD1	NA	TRBJ1-6	CASSLRTGSNSPLHF	TGTGCCAGCAGCCTACGGACAGGGTCTAATTCACCCCTCCACTTT
TRBV5-1	13	NA	NA	TRBJ2-7	CASRMGSLYEQYF	TGCGCCAGCAGGATGGGCAGCCTTTACGAGCAGTACTTC
TRBV4-1	17	TRBD1	NA	TRBJ2-1	CASSQPRRGSSYNEQFF	TGCGCCAGCAGCCAACCGCGCAGGGGGAGCTCCTACAATGAGCAGTTCTTC
TRBV19	14	NA	NA	TRBJ2-2	CASSKGENTGELFF	TGTGCCAGTAGTAAGGGAGAGAACACCGGGGAGCTGTTTTTT